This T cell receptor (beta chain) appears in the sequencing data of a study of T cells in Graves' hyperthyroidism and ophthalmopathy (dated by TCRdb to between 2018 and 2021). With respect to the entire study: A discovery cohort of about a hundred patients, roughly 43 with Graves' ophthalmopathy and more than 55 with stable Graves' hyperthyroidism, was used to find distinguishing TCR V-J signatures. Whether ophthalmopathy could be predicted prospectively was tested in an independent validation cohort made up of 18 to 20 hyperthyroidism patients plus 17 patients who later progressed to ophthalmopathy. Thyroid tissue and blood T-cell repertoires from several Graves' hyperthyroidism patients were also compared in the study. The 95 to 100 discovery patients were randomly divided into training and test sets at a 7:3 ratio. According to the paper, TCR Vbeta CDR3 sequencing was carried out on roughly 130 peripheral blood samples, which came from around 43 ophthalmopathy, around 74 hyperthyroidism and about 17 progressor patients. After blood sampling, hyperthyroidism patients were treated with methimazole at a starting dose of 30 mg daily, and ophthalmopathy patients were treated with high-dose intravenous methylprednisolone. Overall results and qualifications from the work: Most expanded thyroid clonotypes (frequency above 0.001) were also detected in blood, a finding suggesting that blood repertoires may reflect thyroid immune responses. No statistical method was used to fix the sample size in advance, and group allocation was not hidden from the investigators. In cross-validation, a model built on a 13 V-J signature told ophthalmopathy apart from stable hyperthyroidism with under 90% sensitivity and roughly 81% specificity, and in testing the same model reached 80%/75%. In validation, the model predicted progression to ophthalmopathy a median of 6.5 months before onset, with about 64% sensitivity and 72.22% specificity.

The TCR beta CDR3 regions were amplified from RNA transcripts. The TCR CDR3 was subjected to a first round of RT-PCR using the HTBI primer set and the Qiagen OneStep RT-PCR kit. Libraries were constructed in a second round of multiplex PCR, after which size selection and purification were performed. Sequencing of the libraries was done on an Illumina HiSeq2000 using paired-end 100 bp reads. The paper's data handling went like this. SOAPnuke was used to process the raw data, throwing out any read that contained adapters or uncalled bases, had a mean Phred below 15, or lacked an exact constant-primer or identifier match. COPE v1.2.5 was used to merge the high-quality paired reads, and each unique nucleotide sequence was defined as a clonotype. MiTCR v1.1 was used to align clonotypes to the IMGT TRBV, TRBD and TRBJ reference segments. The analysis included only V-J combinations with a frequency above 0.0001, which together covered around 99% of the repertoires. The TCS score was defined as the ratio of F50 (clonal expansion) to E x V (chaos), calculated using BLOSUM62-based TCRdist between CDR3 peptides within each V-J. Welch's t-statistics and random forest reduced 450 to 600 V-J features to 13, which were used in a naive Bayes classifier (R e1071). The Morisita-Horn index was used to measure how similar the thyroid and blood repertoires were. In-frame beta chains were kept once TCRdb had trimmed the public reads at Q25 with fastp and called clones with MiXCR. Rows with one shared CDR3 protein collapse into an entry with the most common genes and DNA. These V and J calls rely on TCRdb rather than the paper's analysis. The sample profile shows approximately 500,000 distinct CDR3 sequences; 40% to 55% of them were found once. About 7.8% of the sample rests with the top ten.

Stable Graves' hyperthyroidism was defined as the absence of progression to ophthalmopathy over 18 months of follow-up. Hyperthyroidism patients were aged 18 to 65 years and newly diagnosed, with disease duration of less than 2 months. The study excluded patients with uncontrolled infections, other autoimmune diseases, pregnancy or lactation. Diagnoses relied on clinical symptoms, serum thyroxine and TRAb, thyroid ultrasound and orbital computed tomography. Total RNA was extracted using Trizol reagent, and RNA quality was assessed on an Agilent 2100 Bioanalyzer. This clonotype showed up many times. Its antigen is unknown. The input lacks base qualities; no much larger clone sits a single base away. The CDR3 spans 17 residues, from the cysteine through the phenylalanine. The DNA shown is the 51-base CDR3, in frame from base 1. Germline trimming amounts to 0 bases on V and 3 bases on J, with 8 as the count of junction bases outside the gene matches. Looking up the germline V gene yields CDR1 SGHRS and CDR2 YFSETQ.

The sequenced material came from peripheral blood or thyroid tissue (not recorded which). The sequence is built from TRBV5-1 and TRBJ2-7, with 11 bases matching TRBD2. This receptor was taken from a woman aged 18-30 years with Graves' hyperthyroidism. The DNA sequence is TGCGCCAGCAGCTTGGAACTAGCGGGAGCGATTGACTACGAGCAGTACTTC. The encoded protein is CASSLELAGAIDYEQYF.